These 17 T cell receptor beta chains share one sample of origin, sequenced in a study of cytomegalovirus exposure and HLA in healthy donors. Researchers ran the PCR with 60 Vbeta and 13 Jbeta primers. Libraries were prepared by immunoSEQ multiplex PCR; TCRdb keeps only in-frame clonotypes and omits some of them. In the table there are around 150,000 clones, roughly 80% of which are singletons. Sequences were obtained from PBMCs. These receptors originate from a girl aged 10 to 17 in good health and CMV-seropositive.

The chain is built from TRBV27 and TRBJ2-7, with D tentatively TRBD2 (6 bases). Deletions cut 5 bases from V and 2 bases from J, with 16 bases between. The CDR3 loop spans 15 amino acids. CDR1 and CDR2 from the germline V gene are MNHEY and SMNVEV (reference sequence). The CDR3 protein is CASSARDFLAYEQYF. CDR3 DNA: TGTGCCAGCAGTGCCCGGGACTTTTTAGCCTACGAGCAGTACTTC.

This chain joins TRBV7-9 and TRBJ2-1; perhaps TRBD1 as D (5 bases). Trimming took 4 bases from V and 2 from J, leaving 9 bases between them. The CDR3 sequence is 14 residues long. CDR1 is SEHNR, CDR2 FQNEAQ, per germline (reference sequence). The CDR3 DNA reads TGTGCCAGCAGCTCCGGACATGCCTACAATGAGCAGTTCTTC. This translates into CASSSGHAYNEQFF.

The V call is TRBV25-1, the J call TRBJ1-1; unclear D gene. The CDR3 contains 13 residues. V was shortened by 2 bases and J by 6 bases, with 10 bases between the two germline ends. Germline CDR1 MGHDK, CDR2 SYGVNS. CDR3 loop: CASSEPGRAEAFF. In DNA, the CDR3 is TGTGCCAGCAGTGAACCCGGCCGGGCTGAAGCTTTCTTT.

This sequence joins TRBV11-2 and TRBJ1-1; 7 bases map to TRBD1. V shed 2 bases and J 4 bases; nucleotides not matched to a gene: 10. From germline, CDR1 is SGHAT and CDR2 FQNNGV. The CDR3 is 16 amino acids. The CDR3 here is CASSLPKGGAGTEAFF. As DNA, the CDR3 is TGTGCCAGCAGCTTACCTAAAGGGGGCGCCGGCACTGAAGCTTTCTTT.

The V call is TRBV9, the J call TRBJ1-1, with D unresolved. Deletions cut 4 bases from V and 3 bases from J, with 13 bases between. This CDR3 has 14 amino acids. CDR1 is SGDLS, CDR2 YYNGEE, per germline. The chain's CDR3 is CASSIRHGDTEAFF. In nucleotides, the CDR3 is TGTGCCAGCAGCATACGACACGGGGACACTGAAGCTTTCTTT.

The J gene is TRBJ1-1, the V gene TRBV27; 8 bases line up with TRBD1. This CDR3 has 14 residues. Trimming removed 2 bases from V and 6 bases from J; junction bases left unmatched: 5. Germline lookup yields CDR1 MNHEY and CDR2 SMNVEV (reference sequence). CDR3 bases: TGTGCCAGCAGTTTAACCGGACAGGGCGCTGAAGCTTTCTTT. Its protein product is CASSLTGQGAEAFF.

The rearrangement uses TRBV11-2 and TRBJ2-1, with 12 bases lining up with TRBD1. This CDR3 is built from 18 residues. With 1 base clipped from V and 6 bases from J, the junction kept 10 bases outside the gene matches. Germline CDR1 SGHAT, CDR2 FQNNGV. CDR3 sequence reads: CASSLAGQGALVGNEQFF. For the CDR3, the DNA is TGTGCCAGCAGCTTAGCGGGACAGGGGGCTTTGGTAGGCAATGAGCAGTTCTTC.

This chain uses TRBV25-1 with TRBJ2-7, with 12 bases that match TRBD2. Trimming removed 1 base from V and 5 bases from J; junction bases left unmatched: 9. The CDR3 extends over 17 amino acids. The germline CDR1 and CDR2 sequences are MGHDK and SYGVNS. This chain's CDR3 is CASSESTSGGPLHEQYF. CDR3 in DNA: TGTGCCAGCAGTGAATCAACTAGCGGGGGGCCTCTCCACGAGCAGTACTTC.

The rearrangement joins TRBV5-1 to TRBJ2-3; 8 bases line up with TRBD2. Trimming cost V 0 bases and J 4 bases; bases outside gene matches: 10. The CDR3 length is 17 residues. The germline V gene encodes CDR1 SGHRS and CDR2 YFSETQ. The CDR3 DNA reads TGCGCCAGCAGCTTGGTTACTAGCGGCGTTTCCGCAGATACGCAGTATTTT. Translating gives CASSLVTSGVSADTQYF.

This clone has a single count. At one end, the junction sequence differs from germline, possibly due to a read error. This chain connects TRBV6-1 to TRBJ1-3; no clear D gene. The CDR3 has 13 residues. Germline CDR1 MNHNS, CDR2 SASEGT. The CDR3 loop reads CASRRGAGNTIYF. As DNA, the CDR3 is TGTGCCAGCAGACGAGGAGCTGGAAACACTATATATTTT.

The V and J genes are TRBV30 and TRBJ2-7; 10 nucleotides line up with TRBD1. The CDR3 has 15 residues. V was clipped by 5 bases and J by 4 bases; unmatched bases: 11. Germline lookup yields CDR1 GTSNPN and CDR2 SVGIG (reference sequence). The CDR3 coding sequence is TGTGCCTGGGGCCGTCTGGGACAGGGGACTTACGAGCAGTACTTC. This encodes CAWGRLGQGTYEQYF.

The V and J genes are TRBV11-2 and TRBJ2-3, with TRBD1 matching 10 bases. V was pared by 3 bases and J by 1 base, with 7 bases of the junction left unmatched. Germline CDR1 is SGHAT and CDR2 is FQNNGV. This CDR3 region has 17 residues. The CDR3: CASSLGQGYVGTDTQYF. CDR3 in DNA: TGTGCCAGCAGCTTGGGACAGGGGTACGTGGGCACAGATACGCAGTATTTT.

The chain combines TRBV28 with TRBJ1-1, with 8 bases fitting TRBD1. The CDR3 totals 15 residues. Germline V CDR1 and CDR2: MDHEN, SYDVKM. The trim removed 6 bases at V and 4 bases at J, leaving 10 bases unmatched. The CDR3 sequence: CASSPNTGGPTEAFF. The DNA for the CDR3 is TGTGCCAGCAGCCCAAACACAGGGGGGCCCACTGAAGCTTTCTTT.

The V and J genes are TRBV6-1 and TRBJ2-1; D remains ambiguous. Trimming cost V 1 base and J 2 bases, with 9 bases left between them. The CDR3 extends over 15 amino acids. Germline V gene lookup returns CDR1 MNHNS and CDR2 SASEGT. Here the CDR3 reads CASSEDQAAYNEQFF. The CDR3 nucleotides read TGTGCCAGCAGTGAAGATCAGGCCGCCTACAATGAGCAGTTCTTC.

V usage is TRBV7-3 and J usage is TRBJ2-3; TRBD2 matches 9 bases. V lost 5 bases and J lost 0; bases outside the gene matches: 6. CDR3 length: 16 amino acids. Germline lookup yields CDR1 SGHTA and CDR2 FQGTGA. CDR3 sequence: CASSPLAGLSTDTQYF. In DNA form, the CDR3 reads TGTGCCAGCAGCCCTCTAGCGGGACTTAGCACAGATACGCAGTATTTT.

A single count supports this clone. V gene TRBV29-1 combines with J gene TRBJ2-5; D remains unclear. Germline V gene lookup returns CDR1 SQVTM and CDR2 ANQGSEA. The CDR3 is made up of 13 amino acids. Trimming took 0 bases from V and 6 from J, leaving 11 bases between them. The CDR3 DNA is TGCAGCGTTGAAGAGGGCCCAATGCAGACCCAGTACTTC. Translation gives CSVEEGPMQTQYF. Full variable domain (missing parts from reference TRBV29-1 and TRBJ2-5): SAVISQKPSRDICQRGTSLTIQCQVDSQVTMMFWYRQQPGQSLTLIATANQGSEATYESGFVIDKFPISRPNLTFSTLTVSNMSPEDSSIYLCSVEEGPMQTQYFGPGTRLLVL.

The CDR3: CASQLVSLNEQFF. CDR3 nucleotide sequence: TGTGCCAGCCAACTAGTTAGTCTCAATGAGCAGTTCTTC. This chain links TRBV7-9 with TRBJ2-1; TRBD2 is a possible D gene (5 bases). With 8 bases removed from V and 6 bases from J, the gap between germline ends came to 14 bases. This CDR3 is 13 amino acids long. Germline CDR1 SEHNR, CDR2 FQNEAQ (reference sequence).